This paragraph reports one T cell receptor (beta chain). The length of the CDR3 is 13 residues. Trimming pared 2 bases from V and 2 bases from J, leaving 6 bases between. Germline CDR1 and CDR2: SGHAT and FQNNGV. Individual cDNA molecules were tagged with unique molecular identifiers. TCRdb ran MiXCR on the 5' RACE reads and lists one entry per CDR3 protein. Of 90,000 to 130,000 distinct CDR3 sequences in the sample, roughly 12% were seen once. The data were obtained in a study of early T cells in non-severe SARS-CoV-2 infection. Study information: Chains from this unsorted whole-blood bulk RNA could not be paired.

Specimen: whole blood, collected at baseline. The clonotype was recovered from an adult who was a healthcare worker with PCR-confirmed SARS-CoV-2 infection or an uninfected control (not recorded which). V gene TRBV11-2 combines with J gene TRBJ2-5; D might be TRBD2 (5 bases). In DNA form, the CDR3 reads TGTGCCAGCAGCTTACGGAGGCAAGAGACCCAGTACTTC. Translation: CASSLRRQETQYF.